These T cell receptor beta chains were read from a single sample in a study of OX40 agonist ivuxolimab in advanced cancers. Assay: immunoSEQ multiplex PCR; the TCRdb copy retains only in-frame clones and omits some. Of about 53,000 clones in the sample, less than 90% were seen once. The sample consisted of CD4+ or CD8+ T cells sorted from blood, taken in a trial of the OX40 agonist ivuxolimab. The receptor set was obtained from an adult with an advanced solid tumor such as melanoma, head and neck, liver or kidney cancer. The CDR3 runs from the conserved cysteine through the conserved F or W. The D gene is left open where the match is weak. Where a row states a size, it is once, few, many or the class of an expanded clone; other rows omit it.

D gene: -; J gene: TRBJ1-6; V gene: TRBV7-7; clone size: -; CDR3 DNA: TGTGCCAGCAGCTATTCGGCGTCCTCACCCCTCCACTTT; CDR3 protein: CASSYSASSPLHF
D gene: -; J gene: TRBJ2-1; V gene: TRBV7-2; clone size: -; CDR3 DNA: TGTGCCAGCAGCTCCGGTCTCTGGGACTCCGAGCGACATGAGCAGTTCTTC; CDR3 protein: CASSSGLWDSERHEQFF
D gene: -; J gene: TRBJ2-6; V gene: TRBV4-3; clone size: once; CDR3 DNA: TGCGCCAGCAGCCAAGATCAACAGGGTGCTGGGGCCAACGTCCTGACTTTC; CDR3 protein: CASSQDQQGAGANVLTF
D gene: TRBD2; J gene: TRBJ2-5; V gene: TRBV10-2; clone size: -; CDR3 DNA: TGCGCCAGCAGTGAGTCACAAAGAGCGGGAGTTCAAGAGACCCAGTACTTC; CDR3 protein: CASSESQRAGVQETQYF
D gene: TRBD1; J gene: TRBJ2-7; V gene: TRBV11-3; clone size: few; CDR3 DNA: TGTGCCAGCAGCCAAGGGACAGGGGGTTCCTACGAGCAGTACTTC; CDR3 protein: CASSQGTGGSYEQYF
D gene: -; J gene: TRBJ1-5; V gene: TRBV5-4; clone size: -; CDR3 DNA: TGTGCCAGCAGCTTGCGGTTAGGGCCCCAGCATTTT; CDR3 protein: CASSLRLGPQHF
D gene: -; J gene: TRBJ1-2; V gene: TRBV6-6; clone size: -; CDR3 DNA: TGTGCCAGCAGCCTTACAGGAACTAACTATGGCTACACCTTC; CDR3 protein: CASSLTGTNYGYTF
D gene: TRBD2; J gene: TRBJ2-5; V gene: TRBV11-2; clone size: -; CDR3 DNA: TGTGCCAGCAGCTTGCGGGGGGAGACCCAGTACTTC; CDR3 protein: CASSLRGETQYF
D gene: -; J gene: TRBJ1-1; V gene: TRBV7-2; clone size: -; CDR3 DNA: TGTGCCAGCAGCTTTAGGGACACCGTGCCCCAATTT; CDR3 protein: CASSFRDTVPQF
D gene: TRBD2; J gene: TRBJ2-2; V gene: TRBV7-2; clone size: -; CDR3 DNA: TGTGCCAGCAGCTTAAATCCGGGAGGGCCGTCCGGGGAGCTGTTTTTT; CDR3 protein: CASSLNPGGPSGELFF
D gene: TRBD2; J gene: TRBJ2-1; V gene: TRBV4-2; clone size: -; CDR3 DNA: TGTGCCAGCAGCCAAGAAACTAGCGGAGTCTACAATGAGCAGTTCTTC; CDR3 protein: CASSQETSGVYNEQFF
D gene: -; J gene: TRBJ2-7; V gene: TRBV19; clone size: -; CDR3 DNA: TGTGCCAGTAGTATAGACGGTCACTACGAGCAGTACTTC; CDR3 protein: CASSIDGHYEQYF
D gene: TRBD1; J gene: TRBJ1-1; V gene: TRBV7-3; clone size: -; CDR3 DNA: TGTGCCAGCAGCCTGGGACAGGGGAACACTGAAGCTTTCTTT; CDR3 protein: CASSLGQGNTEAFF